This TCR beta chain was sequenced in a study of T cells in localized non-small cell lung cancer (dated by TCRdb to about 2020). Turning to the overall study: The study examined T cell repertoires in roughly 240 patients with early-stage NSCLC and compared tumors with uninvolved tumor-adjacent lungs. The cohort comprised 200 to 300 treatment-naïve NSCLC patients with resected, localized lung tumors. Of the NSCLC patients, around 130 were male and roughly 110 were female, and the mean age was about 69 years.

The germline V gene (reference sequence) gives CDR1 as GTSNPN and CDR2 as SVGIG. The CDR3 covers 12 residues, taking in both the cysteine and the phenylalanine. Only the CDR3 DNA stays, 36 bases, in frame from base 1. TCR beta CDR3 regions were sequenced from DNA using the immunoSEQ Assay. As for the original processing: T cell density was computed as TCR beta template counts normalized to usable DNA estimated by amplifying housekeeping genes. Richness was estimated with the preseqR package, extrapolating to 400,000 templates for PBMC samples and 120,000 templates for tissue samples. Clonality was calculated as one minus Pielou's evenness. To identify tissue-enriched TCRs, differential abundance testing was run on productive amino-acid clonotypes with a minimum total count of 5 and an alpha of 0.1. The Jaccard Index and the Morisita Overlap Index were used to measure repertoire overlap between compartments. GLIPH grouped TCR beta CDR3s together with public tetramer-defined viral CDR3s, and a viral motif had to include at least three viral sequences and also show V-gene enrichment. TCRdb retrieved this table from immuneACCESS and kept in-frame rearrangements only. Not all clones are present; in checked studies, unresolved V genes account for under half, and no reason is known for the remainder. Clonal size and the V and J genes are those of that table, whereas D and trimming came from the DNA. The sample table records over 55,000 clones; almost 90% of these occur just once. About 2% of the sample belongs to the ten largest clones.

At diagnosis, tumor, uninvolved tumor-adjacent lung and peripheral blood were collected and then preserved as a mix of FFPE and fresh-frozen material. For TCR repertoire profiling, the blood samples were analyzed as peripheral blood mononuclear cells. Turning to this clone: Its cognate antigen has yet to be identified. Within one base of it there is no much larger clone, and no base qualities were kept.

Overall results and qualifications from the work: Of the top 100 tumor clones, a median of 57 were detected in paired uninvolved adjacent lung; over 25 were also among that lung's top 100. Because the study design was exploratory, TCR variables were selected using unadjusted p-values without false-discovery rate correction. Higher blood T cell density associated with longer overall survival, while higher adjacent-lung clonality associated with shorter survival. The highest T cell clonality was observed in uninvolved tumor-adjacent lung, where clonality exceeded that of tumor, suggesting that antigenic responses were more focused in uninvolved tumor-adjacent lung. Because multi-region tumor sequencing was not performed, intratumor heterogeneity could not be ruled out.

The chain links TRBV30 with TRBJ2-7; TRBD1 is possibly the D segment (6 matching bases). The receptor was isolated from a woman aged 35 to 70 with stage I lung adenocarcinoma. Sequencing used peripheral blood, obtained before any cancer treatment. At the DNA level, the sequence is TGTGCTTGGGGGCAGGGTAACTACGAGCAGTACTTC. Protein translation: CAWGQGNYEQYF.